The source of this TCR beta chain is a study of blood T cell repertoires in COVID-19. Study background: Samples representing acute and convalescent COVID-19 were sourced from the United States, Italy and Spain. Sources were T cells, B-cell-depleted T cells, or PBMCs; the material itself was cDNA or gDNA.

The germline CDR1 and CDR2 sequences are SGHNT and YYREEE (reference sequence). V gave up 2 bases and J gave up 0 bases, with 18 bases separating them. The CDR3 is made up of 17 amino acids. As handled by the study authors: Estimated nucleated cell counts came from reference gene primer amplification. Method: immunoSEQ multiplex PCR; TCRdb's copy keeps in-frame clones and lacks some. That table gives V, J and clone size, and the DNA gave D and trimming. Among some 170,000 clones listed, under 80% were seen once. Specimen: peripheral blood. J is TRBJ2-7 and V is TRBV5-4; possibly TRBD1 for D (6 bases). The receptor was isolated from a man in his 70s with acute or convalescent COVID-19. This CDR3 is CASSLGQRKKSSYEQYF. CDR3 nucleotide sequence: TGTGCCAGCAGCTTAGGACAGCGAAAAAAAAGCTCCTACGAGCAGTACTTC.